This TCR beta chain was retrieved from a study of CD8 T cells in ankylosing spondylitis. Findings of the study overall: Ankylosing spondylitis blood appeared to be characterized by a TCR beta motif of several highly homologous variants.

Trimming cost V 4 bases and J 3 bases; bases outside gene matches: 1. The CDR3 runs 14 residues. From germline, CDR1 is SGHTA and CDR2 FQGNSA. TCRdb used MiXCR to reprocess the 5' RACE reads, holding one entry per CDR3 protein. Found here are 700,000 to 1,000,000 distinct CDR3 sequences, 12% of them singletons; the top ten hold around 0.51%. This clonotype was counted many times. The target antigen is unknown. The receptor comes from a male donor with ankylosing spondylitis. Material for sequencing was blood, either unsorted or a sorted T cell fraction (not recorded which). This sequence joins TRBV7-2 and TRBJ2-5, with 11 bases matching TRBD2. CDR3 sequence (DNA): TGTGCCAGCAGCTCGGGACTAGCGGAAGAGACCCAGTACTTC. As protein: CASSSGLAEETQYF.